Below, 27 T cell receptor beta chains from the same sample are listed, as sequenced in a study of cytomegalovirus exposure and HLA in healthy donors. Researchers ran the PCR with 60 Vbeta and 13 Jbeta primers. Data came from immunoSEQ multiplex PCR; TCRdb stores just in-frame clones and leaves some out. This sample has 95,000 to 130,000 clones, with 8.5% to 10% found just once. What was sequenced was PBMCs. These receptors were collected from a man aged 25-45 years in good health and CMV-seronegative.

The rearrangement links TRBV19 to TRBJ2-7, with 7 nucleotides matching TRBD1. The junction had 10 bases not matched to a gene; V was cut back by 4 bases and J by 1 base. The CDR3 is 16 residues long. Germline loops: CDR1 LNHDA, CDR2 SQIVND (reference sequence). The CDR3 DNA reads as TGTGCCAGTAGTAATTTTCCCGGGGACAGTTCCTACGAGCAGTACTTC. It specifies CASSNFPGDSSYEQYF.

This clone was found a few times. Written as DNA, the CDR3 is TGTGCCAGCAGCATCTTAGCGGGACTAAACTACAATGAGCAGTTCTTC. It yields the protein CASSILAGLNYNEQFF. The chain has TRBV7-8 and TRBJ2-1, with 8 bases identical to TRBD2. The J segment lost 3 bases and the V segment lost 5 bases, leaving 9 bases of the junction unmatched. This CDR3 contains 16 residues. CDR1 is SGHVS, CDR2 FQNEAQ, per germline.

This clone occurred a few times. The chain uses TRBV30 and TRBJ2-1; 7 bases line up with TRBD2. Looked up from germline, CDR1 is GTSNPN and CDR2 is SVGIG (reference sequence). This CDR3 is 13 amino acids long. Trimming at V came to 8 bases and at J to 4 bases, leaving 8 bases not matched to a gene. CDR3 DNA sequence: TGTGCCGGGGACCGCGGGGGTTACAATGAGCAGTTCTTC. It codes for CAGDRGGYNEQFF.

This clone was observed a few times. The CDR3 spells CAIRPGTSSTDTQYF. The CDR3 nucleotides read TGTGCCATCAGACCCGGGACATCTAGCACAGATACGCAGTATTTT. J is TRBJ2-3 and V is TRBV10-3, with D perhaps matching TRBD1 (6 bases). The germline V and J ends were trimmed by 6 bases and 0 bases, with 13 bases remaining between them. CDR1 and CDR2 (germline): ENHRY, SYGVKD. The CDR3 is 15 residues long.

Notes on this clone: Distinct nucleotide sequences in the sample also encode this CDR3. The chain links TRBV5-4 to TRBJ2-7; 14 nucleotides align to TRBD2. The germline V gene encodes CDR1 SGHNT and CDR2 YYREEE (reference sequence). Unmatched junction bases numbered 10, after V lost 4 bases and J lost 7 bases. The CDR3 loop spans 16 amino acids. The CDR3 spells CASSLRTSGGPGEQYF. The CDR3 nucleotides are TGTGCCAGCAGCCTAAGGACTAGCGGGGGGCCGGGAGAGCAGTACTTC.

This clone has only a few counts. The chain is built from TRBV6-6 and TRBJ1-2; 9 bases agree with TRBD1. The CDR3 loop spans 14 amino acids. V dropped 6 bases and J dropped 6; count of bases not matched to a gene: 8. Per the germline V gene, CDR1 is MNHNY and CDR2 is SVGAGI (reference sequence). The CDR3 reads CASSDQGQGHGYTF. CDR3 nucleotides: TGTGCCAGCAGCGACCAGGGACAGGGCCATGGCTACACCTTC.

The count of this clone is one. The V gene is TRBV4-1, the J gene TRBJ2-7, with TRBD1 matching over 7 bases. Trimming took 4 bases from V and 3 from J; bases not matched to a gene: 9. This CDR3 has 15 residues. Germline V gene data show CDR1 as MGHRA and CDR2 as YSYEKL. The CDR3 protein is CASSRQTGSGYEQYF. CDR3 coding DNA: TGCGCCAGCAGCCGCCAGACAGGGAGTGGCTACGAGCAGTACTTC.

The table lists this clone with a few counts. V and J are TRBV6-1 and TRBJ1-1; D call uncertain. The length of the CDR3 is 14 residues. From germline, CDR1 is MNHNS and CDR2 SASEGT. Deletions cut 6 bases from V and 5 bases from J, with 16 bases between. The CDR3 DNA reads TGTGCCAGCAGCCCCGGGCTTGGAGGGACTGAAGCTTTCTTT. Protein product: CASSPGLGGTEAFF.

This clone has just a few counts. The chain links TRBV6-1 to TRBJ1-6; no clear D gene. This CDR3 contains 15 residues. Germline assignment: CDR1 MNHNS and CDR2 SASEGT. Between the trimmed V and J ends, which lost 0 bases and 2 bases, there was a span of 5 bases. The CDR3 spells CASSEAAAYNSPLHF. In DNA, the CDR3 is TGTGCCAGCAGTGAAGCGGCAGCCTATAATTCACCCCTCCACTTT.

On this clone: The sample carries other DNA sequences with the same CDR3. The chain is built from TRBV7-9 and TRBJ2-7; 12 bases map to TRBD2. The CDR3 extends over 14 amino acids. Trimming at V came to 5 bases and at J to 6 bases, leaving 5 bases not matched to a gene. Per the germline V gene, CDR1 is SEHNR and CDR2 is FQNEAQ (reference sequence). Here the CDR3 reads CASSETSGRPEQYF. The CDR3 nucleotides are TGTGCCAGCAGCGAGACTAGCGGGAGACCCGAGCAGTACTTC. Drawing the rest from reference TRBV7-9 and TRBJ2-7, the complete variable domain is DTGVSQNPRHKITKRGQNVTFRCDPISEHNRLYWYRQTLGQGPEFLTYFQNEAQLEKSRLLSDRFSAERPKGSFSTLEIQRTEQGDSAMYLCASSETSGRPEQYFGPGTRLTVT.

DNA of the CDR3: TGCGCCAGCAGCCCGCTGCTAGCGGGAGGGCTAACGACCCAGTACTTC. This codes for CASSPLLAGGLTTQYF. The V and J genes are TRBV5-1 and TRBJ2-5, with TRBD2 identical over 12 bases. The length of the CDR3 is 16 residues. The ends lost 4 bases at V and 7 bases at J; junction bases unmatched: 11. Per germline, CDR1 SGHRS and CDR2 YFSETQ.

This clone was observed a handful of times. The chain has TRBV15 and TRBJ1-1; TRBD1 matches at 8 bases. Germline CDR1 is LNHNV and CDR2 is YYDKDF (reference sequence). With 2 bases clipped from V and 3 bases from J, the junction kept 8 bases outside the gene matches. CDR3 length: 16 residues. CDR3 residues: CATSRYRGYVDTEAFF. In DNA form, the CDR3 reads TGTGCCACCAGCAGATACAGGGGGTACGTCGACACTGAAGCTTTCTTT.

The gene calls are TRBV5-1 and TRBJ2-3, with 8 bases fitting TRBD2. Germline CDR1 is SGHRS and CDR2 is YFSETQ. CDR3 length: 16 residues. With 0 bases clipped from V and 3 bases from J, the junction kept 6 bases outside the gene matches. This CDR3 is CASSLESGRATDTQYF. The CDR3 DNA reads TGCGCCAGCAGCTTGGAAAGCGGGAGAGCTACAGATACGCAGTATTTT.

This clone showed up just a few times. V is TRBV12-5 and J is TRBJ1-5; 7 bases align to TRBD1. V lost 0 bases and J lost 5; bases outside the gene matches: 7. From germline, CDR1 is LGHNT and CDR2 FRNRAP. The CDR3 has 16 residues. The chain's CDR3 is CASGLVGTDRDQPQHF. CDR3 sequence (DNA): TGTGCTAGTGGTTTGGTAGGCACAGACAGGGATCAGCCCCAGCATTTT.

V gene TRBV7-6 combines with J gene TRBJ1-1, with TRBD1 matching 11 bases. CDR3 length: 16 amino acids. The germline gives CDR1 SGHVS, CDR2 FNYEAQ. With V trimmed by 5 bases and J by 1 base, 6 bases remained unmatched. CDR3 amino acids: CASSLRTGGGNTEAFF. The CDR3 bases are TGTGCCAGCAGCCTTCGGACAGGGGGCGGGAACACTGAAGCTTTCTTT. Drawing the rest from reference TRBV7-6 and TRBJ1-1, the complete variable domain is GAGVSQSPRYKVTKRGQDVALRCDPISGHVSLYWYRQALGQGPEFLTYFNYEAQQDKSGLPNDRFSAERPEGSISTLTIQRTEQRDSAMYRCASSLRTGGGNTEAFFGQGTRLTVV.

The rearrangement joins TRBV7-2 to TRBJ2-2; perhaps TRBD2 as D (6 bases). The CDR3 has 12 residues. Trimming left V 8 bases short and J 2 bases short, with 6 bases between. Looked up from germline, CDR1 is SGHTA and CDR2 is FQGNSA. The CDR3 DNA reads as TGTGCCAGCGCGGGAAACACCGGGGAGCTGTTTTTT. Its protein product is CASAGNTGELFF.

This clone has only a few counts. The rearrangement joins TRBV29-1 to TRBJ2-3, with 15 bases aligning to TRBD2. V was pared by 1 base and J by 0 bases, with 8 bases of the junction left unmatched. The germline V gene encodes CDR1 SQVTM and CDR2 ANQGSEA. This CDR3 region has 19 residues. CDR3 bases: TGCAGCGTTGAAGTTCTCGGACTAGCGGGGGGGACTAGCACAGATACGCAGTATTTT. Protein sequence: CSVEVLGLAGGTSTDTQYF.

This clone was counted a few times. The chain combines TRBV4-1 with TRBJ2-1, with 7 bases matching TRBD1. Germline assignment: CDR1 MGHRA and CDR2 YSYEKL. The length of the CDR3 is 13 residues. V was pared by 4 bases and J by 8 bases, with 5 bases of the junction left unmatched. The CDR3 DNA reads TGCGCCAGCAGCCCAGACAGGGTGGATGAGCAGTTCTTC. Translation gives CASSPDRVDEQFF.

The chain joins TRBV2 to TRBJ1-4; perhaps TRBD1 as D (5 bases). CDR3 length: 15 amino acids. Trimming pared 6 bases from V and 0 bases from J, leaving 11 bases between. Germline-derived CDR1 and CDR2 are SNHLY and FYNNEI. The CDR3 reads CASRQGRATNEKLFF. The CDR3 region has the DNA TGTGCCAGCAGGCAGGGAAGGGCAACTAATGAAAAACTGTTTTTT.

This clone was seen a few times. The chain links TRBV5-1 to TRBJ2-3; D is ambiguous. V lost 0 bases and J 2 bases, leaving 7 bases between the germline ends. Germline lookup yields CDR1 SGHRS and CDR2 YFSETQ. This CDR3 is 14 amino acids long. The chain's CDR3 is CASSLGSTTDTQYF. In DNA form, the CDR3 reads TGCGCCAGCAGCTTGGGGTCTACCACAGATACGCAGTATTTT.

In its sample, this clone was seen a few times. V usage is TRBV18 and J usage is TRBJ1-5; D gene uncertain. The germline CDR1 and CDR2 sequences are KGHSH and LQKENI. V lost 6 bases to trimming and J lost 1 base, with 10 bases between them. The CDR3 runs 14 residues. The CDR3 DNA reads TGTGCCAGCTCCAACAAGAGGAGCAATCAGCCCCAGCATTTT. It translates to CASSNKRSNQPQHF.

Turning to this clone: At one boundary the junction diverges from the germline segment, which might be a read error. This chain links TRBV7-7 with TRBJ2-5; D is ambiguous. The CDR3 has 13 residues. Germline V gene lookup returns CDR1 SSHAT and CDR2 FNYEAQ (reference sequence). The CDR3: CASSLGQLETQYF. The CDR3 bases are TGTGCTAGCAGCTTAGGCCAGTTGGAGACCCAGTACTTC.

This clone was observed a handful of times. The chain joins TRBV15 to TRBJ2-2; 7 positions agree with TRBD1. CDR3 length equals 15 residues. CDR1 and CDR2 from the germline V gene are LNHNV and YYDKDF (reference sequence). V lost 4 bases, J lost 4 bases, and 6 bases stayed unmatched. The CDR3 region is CATSKGGRGTGELFF. The CDR3 nucleotides read TGTGCCACCAGCAAAGGGGGCCGAGGCACCGGGGAGCTGTTTTTT.

The V and J genes are TRBV7-9 and TRBJ2-1; TRBD1 matches at 7 bases. V gave up 7 bases and J gave up 4 bases; unmatched junction bases: 10. Germline lookup yields CDR1 SEHNR and CDR2 FQNEAQ (reference sequence). This CDR3 spans 15 amino acids. For the CDR3, the DNA is TGTGCCAGCAACGGACAGGTAGCCGGGTACAATGAGCAGTTCTTC. It codes for CASNGQVAGYNEQFF.

This clone has more than one count but fewer than ten. The chain recombines TRBV2 with TRBJ1-5, with D perhaps TRBD1 (6 bases). V lost 9 bases and J lost 3, with 12 bases in between. The CDR3 extends over 13 amino acids. Germline CDR1 SNHLY, CDR2 FYNNEI. The CDR3 DNA is TGTGCCAGTGTAGGACAGAACAATCAGCCCCAGCATTTT. Its translation is CASVGQNNQPQHF.

The chain employs TRBV30 and TRBJ1-4; TRBD1 is a possible D gene (5 bases). Germline CDR1 and CDR2: GTSNPN and SVGIG (reference sequence). V was shortened by 2 bases and J by 7 bases, with 14 bases between the two germline ends. This CDR3 region has 14 residues. CDR3 region: CAWSTGHGGEKLFF. As DNA, the CDR3 is TGTGCCTGGAGTACAGGACATGGTGGTGAAAAACTGTTTTTT.

The chain employs TRBV11-2 and TRBJ1-1; no clear D gene. V shed 5 bases and J shed 11 bases, with 18 bases lying between them. The germline gives CDR1 SGHAT, CDR2 FQNNGV. This CDR3 spans 13 amino acids. CDR3 nucleotide sequence: TGTGCCAGCAGCCAGGTCCCGGGAGGGTTGGCTTTCTTT. Protein sequence: CASSQVPGGLAFF. Full variable domain (remainder filled in from reference TRBV11-2 and TRBJ1-1): EAGVAQSPRYKIIEKRQSVAFWCNPISGHATLYWYQQILGQGPKLLIQFQNNGVVDDSQLPKDRFSAERLKGVDSTLKIQPAKLEDSAVYLCASSQVPGGLAFFGQGTRLTVV.